Each of the 21 T cell receptor beta chains below was sequenced from the same sample in a study of blood T cell repertoires in COVID-19 (dated by TCRdb to the early 2020s). The receptor library was made with the immunoSEQ multiplex PCR assay. In TCRdb, the immuneACCESS table is reduced to in-frame sequences with V and J assigned. These tables do not hold every clone; where another copy was compared, an unresolved V gene accounts for under half, and the others remain unexplained. The sample records 150,000 to 200,000 clones, 75% to 90% of which are singletons. Together, the top ten hold around 2% of the sample. The material sequenced was PBMCs or T cells enriched from blood (not recorded which). Receptor source: a woman between 35 and 50 years old with acute COVID-19.

The sample holds a few counts of this clone. The rearrangement links TRBV30 to TRBJ1-1, with 10 bases matching TRBD1. The germline gives CDR1 GTSNPN, CDR2 SVGIG (reference sequence). With V trimmed by 0 bases and J by 1 base, 11 bases remained unmatched. The CDR3 covers 18 residues. The CDR3 DNA reads TGTGCCTGGAGTGTGGGGCATTACCGGGACAGGGGGAACACTGAAGCTTTCTTT. Translating gives CAWSVGHYRDRGNTEAFF.

The chain links TRBV30 to TRBJ1-2, with D perhaps matching TRBD1 (5 bases). This CDR3 is 13 amino acids long. The V end was cut by 0 bases, the J end by 8 bases, with 13 bases between. From germline, CDR1 is GTSNPN and CDR2 SVGIG (reference sequence). CDR3 DNA sequence: TGTGCCTGGAGTGTTGACAGCCATGGAGGCTACACCTTC. Protein sequence: CAWSVDSHGGYTF. Filled out from reference TRBV30 and TRBJ1-2, the complete variable domain reads SQTIHQWPATLVQPVGSPLSLECTVEGTSNPNLYWYRQAAGRGLQLLFYSVGIGQISSEVPQNLSASRPQDRQFILSSKKLLLSDSGFYLCAWSVDSHGGYTFGSGTRLTVV.

V is TRBV7-9 and J is TRBJ2-3; 8 bases fit TRBD1. The V gene end was trimmed by 5 bases and the J gene end by 2 bases; junction bases not matched to a gene: 9. Germline values: CDR1 SEHNR, CDR2 FQNEAQ (reference sequence). This CDR3 has 16 residues. The CDR3: CASSLRDRQNTDTQYF. CDR3 nucleotides: TGTGCCAGCAGCCTCCGGGACAGGCAAAACACAGATACGCAGTATTTT.

V is TRBV11-2 and J is TRBJ2-1; 7 positions agree with TRBD1. The CDR3 contains 17 residues. Germline V CDR1 and CDR2: SGHAT, FQNNGV. V was clipped by 5 bases and J by 2 bases; unmatched bases: 12. The CDR3 loop is CASSSPKRTGPYNEQFF. Written as DNA, the CDR3 is TGTGCCAGCAGCAGTCCGAAACGGACAGGACCCTACAATGAGCAGTTCTTC.

The chain couples TRBV5-4 to TRBJ1-1, with 11 bases identical to TRBD1. Germline V gives CDR1 SGHNT, CDR2 YYREEE (reference sequence). This CDR3 contains 16 residues. Trimming removed 2 bases from V and 2 bases from J; junction bases left unmatched: 5. CDR3 nucleotide sequence: TGTGCCAGCAGCTTATGGAGGACAGGGGGCAACACTGAAGCTTTCTTT. Protein: CASSLWRTGGNTEAFF.

CDR3 nucleotides: TGCGCCAGCAGCCCGGGGACAGGGGGGGATGAGCAGTTCTTC. Translated, it gives CASSPGTGGDEQFF. The rearrangement links TRBV5-1 to TRBJ2-1; TRBD1 agrees at 11 bases. V was pared by 4 bases and J by 8 bases, with 5 bases of the junction left unmatched. Germline lookup yields CDR1 SGHRS and CDR2 YFSETQ. The CDR3 length is 14 residues.

The V call is TRBV11-1, the J call TRBJ2-7; 9 nucleotides line up with TRBD1. The CDR3 spans 15 residues. V lost 7 bases, J lost 4 bases, and 11 bases stayed unmatched. Per the germline V gene, CDR1 is SGHAT and CDR2 is FQDESV (reference sequence). The CDR3 DNA sequence: TGTGCCAGCAAGTGGACAGGGGCCCCCGAATACGAGCAGTACTTC. It encodes CASKWTGAPEYEQYF. Variable domain in full (rest from reference TRBV11-1 and TRBJ2-7): EAEVAQSPRYKITEKSQAVAFWCDPISGHATLYWYRQILGQGPELLVQFQDESVVDDSQLPKDRFSAERLKGVDSTLKIQPAELGDSAMYLCASKWTGAPEYEQYFGPGTRLTVT.

The rearrangement joins TRBV7-2 to TRBJ1-1; the match to TRBD1 covers 9 bases. Germline CDR1 reads SGHTA; CDR2 reads FQGNSA. The V and J ends lost 6 bases and 5 bases, in that order; junction bases with no gene match: 4. The CDR3 length is 13 residues. Here the CDR3 DNA reads TGTGCCAGCAGGCCGACAGGGGGAACTGAAGCTTTCTTT. The encoded protein is CASRPTGGTEAFF.

V and J are TRBV5-6 and TRBJ1-5; D may be TRBD1 (5 bases). Per the germline V gene, CDR1 is SGHDT and CDR2 is YYEEEE. The V and J ends lost 3 bases and 5 bases respectively, with 12 bases between them. This CDR3 region has 14 residues. The CDR3 here is CASSSPGKDQPQHF. In nucleotides, the CDR3 is TGTGCCAGCAGCTCACCAGGGAAAGATCAGCCCCAGCATTTT.

The V gene is TRBV4-1, the J gene TRBJ2-1; TRBD2 matches at 8 bases. The CDR3 loop spans 15 amino acids. Per germline, CDR1 MGHRA and CDR2 YSYEKL. With V trimmed by 7 bases and J by 2 bases, 7 bases remained unmatched. CDR3 amino acids: CASKERENTYNEQFF. In nucleotides, the CDR3 is TGCGCCAGCAAAGAGCGGGAGAATACCTACAATGAGCAGTTCTTC.

The V gene is TRBV5-6, the J gene TRBJ1-2; weak D call: TRBD1 (5 bases). The CDR3 length is 16 residues. V lost 0 bases to trimming and J lost 7 bases, with 19 bases between them. CDR1 SGHDT and CDR2 YYEEEE come from the germline V gene. The DNA of the CDR3 is TGTGCCAGCAGCTTGGGAATAGGGGTCTACTCTCCTGGCTACACCTTC. Its protein product is CASSLGIGVYSPGYTF.

The chain links TRBV7-2 to TRBJ2-7; 7 nucleotides agree with TRBD2. V was pared by 8 bases and J by 4 bases, with 8 bases of the junction left unmatched. Germline loops: CDR1 SGHTA, CDR2 FQGNSA. There are 13 residues in the CDR3. The CDR3 region is CASSPGGGYEQYF. As DNA, the CDR3 is TGTGCCAGCTCTCCGGGGGGTGGTTACGAGCAGTACTTC.

This sequence joins TRBV28 and TRBJ2-2, with 9 nucleotides matching TRBD1. Germline V gives CDR1 MDHEN, CDR2 SYDVKM. V shed 6 bases, J shed 5 bases, and the junction held 7 bases outside the gene matches. There are 15 residues in the CDR3. CDR3 in amino acids: CASRGDRVGTGELFF. CDR3 sequence (DNA): TGTGCCAGCAGGGGGGACAGGGTGGGAACCGGGGAGCTGTTTTTT.

This sequence joins TRBV27 and TRBJ2-7, with unresolved D. Trimming left V 1 base short and J 4 bases short, with 11 bases between. The CDR3 runs 14 residues. The V gene's germline CDR1 is MNHEY and CDR2 SMNVEV (reference sequence). The CDR3 nucleotides read TGTGCCAGCAGTTTATTGTCAGGCCATTACGAGCAGTACTTC. This sequence encodes CASSLLSGHYEQYF.

This chain connects TRBV5-1 to TRBJ2-3; D unclear. The V gene lost 0 bases and the J gene lost 0 bases, with 5 bases spanning the gap. The germline V gene encodes CDR1 SGHRS and CDR2 YFSETQ. There are 14 residues in the CDR3. CDR3 amino acids: CASSLAHSTDTQYF. The DNA for the CDR3 is TGCGCCAGCAGCTTGGCCCATAGCACAGATACGCAGTATTTT.

The sample holds one count of this clone. Within the sample, other DNA sequences also encode this same CDR3. The chain is built from TRBV9 and TRBJ2-3; 11 bases agree with TRBD2. V trimming: 0 bases; J trimming: 3 bases; junction bases outside the gene matches: 3. Germline CDR1 reads SGDLS; CDR2 reads YYNGEE. The CDR3 covers 16 residues. DNA for the CDR3: TGTGCCAGCAGCGTAGGCGGGACTAGCGGTACAGATACGCAGTATTTT. Its protein product is CASSVGGTSGTDTQYF. The whole variable domain, filled in from reference TRBV9 and TRBJ2-3, reads DSGVTQTPKHLITATGQRVTLRCSPRSGDLSVYWYQQSLDQGLQFLIQYYNGEERAKGNILERFSAQQFPDLHSELNLSSLELGDSALYFCASSVGGTSGTDTQYFGPGTRLTVL.

This chain joins TRBV5-5 and TRBJ2-5, with TRBD1 as a possible D gene (6 bases). There are 15 residues in the CDR3. V was pared by 2 bases and J by 2 bases, with 13 bases between. Germline lookup yields CDR1 SGHKS and CDR2 YYEKEE (reference sequence). CDR3 sequence: CASSFRGTIQETQYF. DNA of the CDR3: TGTGCCAGCAGCTTTAGGGGGACAATACAAGAGACCCAGTACTTC.

This clone is a singleton in its sample. V usage is TRBV15 and J usage is TRBJ2-7; 8 nucleotides match TRBD1. The germline CDR1 and CDR2 sequences are LNHNV and YYDKDF (reference sequence). This CDR3 has 13 amino acids. The ends lost 5 bases at V and 8 bases at J; junction bases unmatched: 8. CDR3 bases: TGTGCCACCAGCCCTTACAGGGGGACTCAGCAGTACTTC. It codes for CATSPYRGTQQYF.

V gene TRBV18 combines with J gene TRBJ1-6; TRBD1 might be the D (6 bases). Germline CDR1 reads KGHSH; CDR2 reads LQKENI. V was shortened by 3 bases and J by 5 bases, with 17 bases between the two germline ends. The CDR3 spans 17 residues. CDR3 nucleotides: TGTGCCAGCTCACCGAATATAACAGGGCTAAATAATTCACCCCTCCACTTT. Its translation: CASSPNITGLNNSPLHF.

This chain joins TRBV7-9 and TRBJ2-1; 8 bases line up with TRBD2. In germline, CDR1 is SEHNR, CDR2 FQNEAQ (reference sequence). The CDR3 has 15 residues. After removal of 1 base from V and 7 bases from J, the junction contained 6 bases not matched to a gene. CDR3 nucleotide sequence: TGTGCCAGCAGCTTAGTCGGGGGGGCCGTAAATGAGCAGTTCTTC. As protein: CASSLVGGAVNEQFF.

V is TRBV11-3 and J is TRBJ2-2; tentative D call: TRBD1 (5 bases). Germline V gives CDR1 SGHNT, CDR2 YENEEA. CDR3 length: 14 residues. Trimming left V 5 bases short and J 4 bases short, with 11 bases between. Here the CDR3 reads CASSPGHITGELFF. Here the CDR3 DNA reads TGTGCCAGCAGCCCCGGACATATCACCGGGGAGCTGTTTTTT.